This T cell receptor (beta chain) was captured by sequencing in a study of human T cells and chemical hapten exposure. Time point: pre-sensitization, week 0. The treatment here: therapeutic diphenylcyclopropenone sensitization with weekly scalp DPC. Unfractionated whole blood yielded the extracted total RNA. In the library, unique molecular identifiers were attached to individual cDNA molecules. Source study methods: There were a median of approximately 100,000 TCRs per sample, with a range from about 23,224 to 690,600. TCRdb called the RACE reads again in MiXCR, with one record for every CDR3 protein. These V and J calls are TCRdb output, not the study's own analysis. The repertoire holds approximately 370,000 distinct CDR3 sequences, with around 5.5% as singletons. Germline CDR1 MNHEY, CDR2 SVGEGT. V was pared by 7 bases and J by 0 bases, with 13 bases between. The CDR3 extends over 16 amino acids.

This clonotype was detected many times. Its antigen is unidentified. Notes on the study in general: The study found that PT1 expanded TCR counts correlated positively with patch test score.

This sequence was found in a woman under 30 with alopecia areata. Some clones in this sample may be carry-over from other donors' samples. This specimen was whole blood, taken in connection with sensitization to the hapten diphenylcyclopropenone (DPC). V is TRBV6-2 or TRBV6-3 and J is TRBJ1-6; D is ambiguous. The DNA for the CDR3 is TGTGCCAGCACCCGAGGGAGGAGCTCCTATAATTCACCCCTCCACTTT. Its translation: CASTRGRSSYNSPLHF.